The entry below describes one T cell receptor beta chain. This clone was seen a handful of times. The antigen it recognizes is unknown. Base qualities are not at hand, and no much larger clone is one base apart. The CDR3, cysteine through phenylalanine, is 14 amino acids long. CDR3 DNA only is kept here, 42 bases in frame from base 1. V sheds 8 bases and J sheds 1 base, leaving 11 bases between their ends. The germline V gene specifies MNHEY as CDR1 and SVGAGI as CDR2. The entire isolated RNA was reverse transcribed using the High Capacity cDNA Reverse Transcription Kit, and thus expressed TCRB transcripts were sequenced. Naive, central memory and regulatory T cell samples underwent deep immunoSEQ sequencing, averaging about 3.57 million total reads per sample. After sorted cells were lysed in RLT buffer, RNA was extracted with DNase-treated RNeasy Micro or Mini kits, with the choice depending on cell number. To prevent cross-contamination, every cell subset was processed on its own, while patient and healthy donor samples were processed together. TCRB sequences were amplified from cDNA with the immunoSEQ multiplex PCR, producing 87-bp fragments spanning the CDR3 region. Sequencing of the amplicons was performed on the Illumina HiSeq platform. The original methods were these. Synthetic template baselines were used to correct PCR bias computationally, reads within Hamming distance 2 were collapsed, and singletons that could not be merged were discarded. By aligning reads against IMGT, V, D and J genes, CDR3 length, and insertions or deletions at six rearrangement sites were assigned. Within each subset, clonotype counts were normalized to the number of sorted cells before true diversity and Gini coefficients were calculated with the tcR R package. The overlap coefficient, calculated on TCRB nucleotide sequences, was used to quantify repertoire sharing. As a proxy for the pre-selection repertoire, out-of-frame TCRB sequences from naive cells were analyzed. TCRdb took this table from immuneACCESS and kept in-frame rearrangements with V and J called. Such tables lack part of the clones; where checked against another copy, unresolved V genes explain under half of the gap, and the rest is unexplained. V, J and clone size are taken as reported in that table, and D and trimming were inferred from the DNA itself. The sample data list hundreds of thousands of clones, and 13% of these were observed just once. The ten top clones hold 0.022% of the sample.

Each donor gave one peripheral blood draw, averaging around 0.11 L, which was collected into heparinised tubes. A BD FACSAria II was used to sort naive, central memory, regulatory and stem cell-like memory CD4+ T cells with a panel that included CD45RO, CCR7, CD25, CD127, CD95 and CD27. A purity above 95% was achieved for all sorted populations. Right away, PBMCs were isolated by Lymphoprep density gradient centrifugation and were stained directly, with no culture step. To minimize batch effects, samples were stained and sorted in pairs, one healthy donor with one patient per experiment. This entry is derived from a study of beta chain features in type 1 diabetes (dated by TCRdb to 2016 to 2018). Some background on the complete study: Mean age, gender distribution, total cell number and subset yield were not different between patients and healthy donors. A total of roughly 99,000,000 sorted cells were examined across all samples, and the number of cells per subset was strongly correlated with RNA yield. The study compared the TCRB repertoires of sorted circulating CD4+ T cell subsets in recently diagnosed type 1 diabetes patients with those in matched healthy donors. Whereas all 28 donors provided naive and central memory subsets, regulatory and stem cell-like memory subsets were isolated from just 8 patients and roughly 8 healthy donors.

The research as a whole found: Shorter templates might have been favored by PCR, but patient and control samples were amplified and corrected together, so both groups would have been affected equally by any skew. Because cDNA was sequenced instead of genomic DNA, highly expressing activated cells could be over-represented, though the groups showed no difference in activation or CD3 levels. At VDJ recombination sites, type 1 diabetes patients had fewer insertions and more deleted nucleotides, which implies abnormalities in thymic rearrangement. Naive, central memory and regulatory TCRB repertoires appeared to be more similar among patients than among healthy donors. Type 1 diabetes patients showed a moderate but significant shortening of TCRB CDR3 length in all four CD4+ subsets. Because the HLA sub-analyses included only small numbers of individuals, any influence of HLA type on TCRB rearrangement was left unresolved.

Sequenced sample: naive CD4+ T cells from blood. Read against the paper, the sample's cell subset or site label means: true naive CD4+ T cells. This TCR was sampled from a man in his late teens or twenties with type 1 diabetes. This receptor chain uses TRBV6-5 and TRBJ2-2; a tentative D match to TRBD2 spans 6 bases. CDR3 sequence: CASGGTENTGELFF. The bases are TGTGCCAGCGGGGGGACGGAGAACACCGGGGAGCTGTTTTTT.